Listed below are T cell receptor beta chains from one sample, sequenced in a study of graft-versus-host responses after intestinal transplantation. Only in-frame clones appear in the TCRdb table, and some are missing; sequencing was by immunoSEQ multiplex PCR. The repertoire consists of more than 60,000 clones, with about 90% occurring once and the leading ten covering approximately 1.3%. Antigen specificity for these receptors is unknown. The sequences come from unstimulated CD8+ T cells sorted from spleen or lymph node cells, collected before intestinal transplant. These receptors were obtained from a human donor who received an intestinal transplant. CDR3s include the opening cysteine and the closing phenylalanine or tryptophan. A D gene is named only where the DNA matches it firmly. Not all rows give a size; the values are once, few, many and, for expanded clones, a class.

j_gene: TRBJ2-7; d_gene: TRBD2; v_gene: TRBV4-2; abundance: .; CDR3nt: TGTGCCAGCAGCCCAACTAGCGGGGTCTACGAGCAGTACTTC; CDR3aa: CASSPTSGVYEQYF
j_gene: TRBJ1-1; d_gene: TRBD1; v_gene: TRBV12-5; abundance: .; CDR3nt: TGTGCTAGTGGTTTAACAGGGGTGACTGAAGCTTTCTTT; CDR3aa: CASGLTGVTEAFF
j_gene: TRBJ2-1; d_gene: TRBD2; v_gene: TRBV6-1; abundance: .; CDR3nt: TGTGCCAGCAGCGGACTAGCGGGCGAGCAGTTCTTC; CDR3aa: CASSGLAGEQFF
j_gene: TRBJ2-3; d_gene: .; v_gene: TRBV10-1; abundance: .; CDR3nt: TGCGCCAGCAGTGAAGGACTTCCTAGCACAGATACGCAGTATTTT; CDR3aa: CASSEGLPSTDTQYF
j_gene: TRBJ2-1; d_gene: TRBD1; v_gene: TRBV27; abundance: .; CDR3nt: TGTGCCAGCAGCCTCGGGACAGACATTTACAATGAGCAGTTCTTC; CDR3aa: CASSLGTDIYNEQFF
j_gene: TRBJ1-5; d_gene: .; v_gene: TRBV27; abundance: .; CDR3nt: TGTGCCAGCAGTTTACTAGGACAGCCCCAGCATTTT; CDR3aa: CASSLLGQPQHF
j_gene: TRBJ2-2; d_gene: TRBD1; v_gene: TRBV7-6; abundance: .; CDR3nt: TGTGCCACAAGACCGGGGACAGGACTAACCGGGGAGCTGTTTTTT; CDR3aa: CATRPGTGLTGELFF
j_gene: TRBJ1-4; d_gene: .; v_gene: TRBV2; abundance: .; CDR3nt: TGTGCCAGCAGTGAACCCTTATACATAAGTTTTATAACTAATGAAAAACTGTTTTTT; CDR3aa: CASSEPLYISFITNEKLFF
j_gene: TRBJ1-4; d_gene: .; v_gene: TRBV5-6; abundance: once; CDR3nt: TGTGCCAGCAGCCGTGGAGTGAATGAAAAACTGTTTTTT; CDR3aa: CASSRGVNEKLFF
j_gene: TRBJ2-7; d_gene: .; v_gene: TRBV6-8; abundance: .; CDR3nt: TGTGCCAGCAGTCACAGGACCCCCTACGAGCAGTACTTC; CDR3aa: CASSHRTPYEQYF
j_gene: TRBJ2-1; d_gene: .; v_gene: TRBV9; abundance: .; CDR3nt: TGTGCCAGCAGCGCCGGGGGACCTTACAATGAGCAGTTCTTC; CDR3aa: CASSAGGPYNEQFF
j_gene: TRBJ2-7; d_gene: .; v_gene: TRBV19; abundance: once; CDR3nt: TGTGCCAGTAGCGGAGGGTGGGGACCCTACGAGCAGTACTTC; CDR3aa: CASSGGWGPYEQYF
j_gene: TRBJ1-4; d_gene: TRBD1; v_gene: TRBV5-1; abundance: .; CDR3nt: TGCGCCAGCCAGGGGGGCTTAAATGAAAAACTGTTTTTT; CDR3aa: CASQGGLNEKLFF
j_gene: TRBJ1-6; d_gene: .; v_gene: TRBV6-5; abundance: few; CDR3nt: TGTGCCAGCAGCCCAGGGGTCTATAATTCACCCCTCCACTTT; CDR3aa: CASSPGVYNSPLHF
j_gene: TRBJ1-4; d_gene: TRBD1; v_gene: TRBV5-8; abundance: .; CDR3nt: TGTGCCAGCAGCCCTGGACAGGGTGCTAATGAAAAACTGTTTTTT; CDR3aa: CASSPGQGANEKLFF
j_gene: TRBJ2-7; d_gene: TRBD1; v_gene: TRBV6-5; abundance: .; CDR3nt: TGTGCCAGCAGTTTCGGACAGGGGGACGTCTACGAGCAGTACTTC; CDR3aa: CASSFGQGDVYEQYF
j_gene: TRBJ2-3; d_gene: TRBD2; v_gene: TRBV9; abundance: .; CDR3nt: TGTGCCAGCAGCGTAGGGGGGGGAGGCACAGATACGCAGTATTTT; CDR3aa: CASSVGGGGTDTQYF
j_gene: TRBJ2-1; d_gene: .; v_gene: TRBV27; abundance: .; CDR3nt: TGTGCCAGCAGTTCGACACGCCGGGACTCCAAGCGCCTTGAGCAGTTCTTC; CDR3aa: CASSSTRRDSKRLEQFF
j_gene: TRBJ1-4; d_gene: .; v_gene: TRBV11-2; abundance: .; CDR3nt: TGTGCCAGCAGCTTAGGAGGTTCTAATGAAAAACTGTTTTTT; CDR3aa: CASSLGGSNEKLFF